A single sample is the source of the 28 T cell receptor beta chains below, sequenced in a study of a mutant IDH1 vaccine in newly diagnosed glioma. Time point specified: baseline, week 1 (first vaccination visit). Sample treatment: pre-vaccination baseline after standard-of-care therapy. Sequencing was performed with immunoSEQ multiplex PCR; in TCRdb, only in-frame clones are kept and a portion is missing. The profile shows 25,000 to 35,000 clones, roughly four fifths of them singletons. The sequences come from PBMCs, collected from a glioma patient treated with radiotherapy, temozolomide or both. These receptors all stem from a man aged 30 to 45 with glioma.

The rearrangement joins TRBV4-3 to TRBJ2-3; TRBD2 matches at 8 bases. The J segment lost 3 bases and the V segment lost 4 bases, leaving 12 bases of the junction unmatched. The germline gives CDR1 LGHNA, CDR2 YSLEER. CDR3 size: 17 residues. The CDR3 nucleotides are TGCGCCAGCAGCCGAAGTCCCGGGGGGGCGAGAACAGATACGCAGTATTTT. As protein: CASSRSPGGARTDTQYF.

J is TRBJ1-5 and V is TRBV19; perhaps TRBD1 as D (6 bases). The germline V gene has CDR1 LNHDA and CDR2 SQIVND (reference sequence). V was shortened by 0 bases and J by 4 bases, with 13 bases between the two germline ends. This CDR3 has 16 residues. CDR3 coding DNA: TGTGCCAGTAGTATAGAGAGGGGGTTTGGGAATCAGCCCCAGCATTTT. As protein: CASSIERGFGNQPQHF.

V gene TRBV5-4 combines with J gene TRBJ1-6; 7 nucleotides match TRBD1. The CDR3 is 17 amino acids. Germline loops: CDR1 SGHNT, CDR2 YYREEE (reference sequence). With V trimmed by 4 bases and J by 7 bases, 14 bases remained unmatched. CDR3 sequence: CASSLTVGQGGNSPLHF. CDR3 bases: TGTGCCAGCAGCCTTACGGTTGGGCAGGGGGGGAATTCACCCCTCCACTTT.

The V gene is TRBV28, the J gene TRBJ2-5; D could derive from TRBD1 or TRBD2 (6 bases each). V shed 5 bases and J shed 4 bases, with 11 bases lying between them. This CDR3 has 13 residues. The germline V gene encodes CDR1 MDHEN and CDR2 SYDVKM. The CDR3 is CASSRGDRETQYF. In DNA form, the CDR3 reads TGTGCCAGCAGTAGGGGGGACCGAGAGACCCAGTACTTC.

This clone has a single count. The V and J genes are TRBV10-3 and TRBJ1-1; D remains unclear. Germline CDR1 and CDR2: ENHRY and SYGVKD. The CDR3 runs 11 residues. Trimming shortened V by 8 bases and J by 1 base, and 5 bases separated the two germline ends. CDR3 protein: CAISGNTEAFF. The DNA of the CDR3 is TGTGCCATCTCTGGGAACACTGAAGCTTTCTTT.

In this sample, this clone turned up a few times. CDR3 sequence reads: CAWRTGGAGNTIYF. In DNA form, the CDR3 reads TGTGCCTGGAGAACAGGGGGAGCTGGAAACACCATATATTTT. The chain employs TRBV30 and TRBJ1-3; the match to TRBD1 covers 8 bases. In germline, CDR1 is GTSNPN, CDR2 SVGIG (reference sequence). The V gene end was trimmed by 3 bases and the J gene end by 2 bases; junction bases not matched to a gene: 3. This CDR3 region has 14 residues.

The rearrangement links TRBV10-3 to TRBJ2-3; a weak D match, TRBD2 (6 bases). Trimming pared 3 bases from V and 4 bases from J, leaving 17 bases between. The CDR3 has 16 amino acids. The V gene's germline CDR1 is ENHRY and CDR2 SYGVKD. The CDR3 reads CAISDDFGGGPDTQYF. The CDR3 region has the DNA TGTGCCATCAGTGATGACTTCGGGGGTGGGCCAGATACGCAGTATTTT.

V gene TRBV5-4 combines with J gene TRBJ2-7; D gene uncertain. The V end lost 0 bases, the J end lost 6 bases, and 10 bases lay between the germline ends. The CDR3 spans 13 residues. The germline gives CDR1 SGHNT, CDR2 YYREEE (reference sequence). CDR3 protein: CASSLARRSEQYF. CDR3 bases: TGTGCCAGCAGCTTGGCCCGTAGGAGCGAGCAGTACTTC.

The chain combines TRBV5-4 with TRBJ1-1, with unresolved D. In germline, CDR1 is SGHNT, CDR2 YYREEE (reference sequence). CDR3 length equals 15 residues. V gave up 4 bases and J gave up 4 bases, with 17 bases separating them. The CDR3 loop reads CASSTVGGRTTEAFF. CDR3 bases: TGTGCCAGCAGCACGGTTGGCGGTCGGACCACTGAAGCTTTCTTT. The entire variable domain, with the rest obtained from reference TRBV5-4 and TRBJ1-1, is as follows: ETGVTQSPTHLIKTRGQQVTLRCSSQSGHNTVSWYQQALGQGPQFIFQYYREEENGRGNFPPRFSGLQFPNYSSELNVNALELDDSALYLCASSTVGGRTTEAFFGQGTRLTVV.

This chain links TRBV7-2 with TRBJ2-7; unclear D gene. CDR3 length: 15 amino acids. Trimming pared 0 bases from V and 3 bases from J, leaving 12 bases between. Germline V gene sequence: CDR1 SGHTA, CDR2 FQGNSA. The CDR3: CASSLAGQPGYEQYF. CDR3 sequence (DNA): TGTGCCAGCAGCTTAGCTGGCCAACCAGGCTACGAGCAGTACTTC.

This rearrangement joins TRBV5-1 to TRBJ2-7, with 12 positions matching TRBD2. Per germline, CDR1 SGHRS and CDR2 YFSETQ. Trimming cost V 4 bases and J 0 bases; bases outside gene matches: 5. The CDR3 spans 16 residues. The CDR3 protein is CASSPGLAGFSYEQYF. For the CDR3, the DNA is TGCGCCAGCAGCCCGGGACTAGCGGGCTTCTCCTACGAGCAGTACTTC.

This chain uses TRBV6-1 with TRBJ1-5, with TRBD1 as a possible D gene (5 bases). The CDR3 has 15 residues. V was shortened by 1 base and J by 4 bases, with 11 bases between the two germline ends. Germline V gene lookup returns CDR1 MNHNS and CDR2 SASEGT. CDR3 sequence reads: CASSEGTGDNQPQHF. In DNA, the CDR3 is TGTGCCAGCAGTGAAGGTACAGGTGATAATCAGCCCCAGCATTTT.

The V call is TRBV5-1, the J call TRBJ2-1; 9 nucleotides match TRBD2. Germline CDR1 SGHRS, CDR2 YFSETQ. Germline trimming cut 3 bases from V and 5 bases from J; bases unmatched to any gene: 3. The CDR3 contains 14 residues. CDR3 region: CASSYGTSNNEQFF. The CDR3 bases are TGCGCCAGCAGCTACGGGACTAGCAACAATGAGCAGTTCTTC.

This CDR3 is CASERVNSGANVLTF. The CDR3 DNA sequence: TGTGCCAGCGAGCGGGTTAACTCTGGGGCCAACGTCCTGACTTTC. This rearrangement joins TRBV6-1 to TRBJ2-6; D possibly corresponds to TRBD2 (6 bases). The germline V gene has CDR1 MNHNS and CDR2 SASEGT. Trimming pared 8 bases from V and 0 bases from J, leaving 11 bases between. CDR3 length: 15 amino acids.

The chain carries TRBV28 and TRBJ1-4; a possible D gene is TRBD1 (5 bases). Germline-derived CDR1 and CDR2 are MDHEN and SYDVKM. Trimming shortened V by 3 bases and J by 3 bases, and 17 bases separated the two germline ends. The CDR3 contains 17 residues. The CDR3 loop is CASSLAFAGTANEKLFF. The CDR3 nucleotides are TGTGCCAGCAGTTTGGCTTTTGCCGGGACGGCTAATGAAAAACTGTTTTTT.

V usage is TRBV28 and J usage is TRBJ1-5; perhaps TRBD1 as D (6 bases). This CDR3 comprises 15 residues. The V end was cut by 3 bases, the J end by 5 bases, with 14 bases between. Per germline, CDR1 MDHEN and CDR2 SYDVKM. In nucleotides, the CDR3 is TGTGCCAGCAGTTTTTTACAGGGAGGTTATCAGCCCCAGCATTTT. Its translation is CASSFLQGGYQPQHF.

V usage is TRBV15 and J usage is TRBJ1-1; no clear D gene. Germline lookup yields CDR1 LNHNV and CDR2 YYDKDF (reference sequence). This CDR3 is 13 amino acids long. V was pared by 1 base and J by 4 bases, with 7 bases between. In DNA form, the CDR3 reads TGTGCCACCAGCAGAGGTATTGGCACTGAAGCTTTCTTT. Its protein product is CATSRGIGTEAFF.

The chain carries TRBV4-1 and TRBJ1-1; maybe TRBD1 (5 bases). Germline V gene sequence: CDR1 MGHRA, CDR2 YSYEKL. Trimming cost V 4 bases and J 5 bases, with 17 bases left between them. The CDR3 has 15 amino acids. CDR3 sequence reads: CASSLAQGFRTEAFF. In DNA, the CDR3 is TGCGCCAGCAGCCTTGCTCAGGGATTTCGGACTGAAGCTTTCTTT.

This clone was observed a single time. The chain has TRBV9 and TRBJ2-7; 10 positions match TRBD2. The junction had 4 bases not matched to a gene; V was cut back by 4 bases and J by 3 bases. The CDR3 runs 14 residues. CDR1 and CDR2 (germline): SGDLS, YYNGEE. The CDR3 DNA reads TGTGCCAGCAGCCCGCGGACTAGCGGCTACGAGCAGTACTTC. Translation: CASSPRTSGYEQYF. Together with reference TRBV9 and TRBJ2-7, the CDR3 gives the full variable domain: DSGVTQTPKHLITATGQRVTLRCSPRSGDLSVYWYQQSLDQGLQFLIQYYNGEERAKGNILERFSAQQFPDLHSELNLSSLELGDSALYFCASSPRTSGYEQYFGPGTRLTVT.

This sequence joins TRBV27 and TRBJ2-5; the match to TRBD2 covers 13 bases. Matching the DNA end better, TRBJ2-7 makes the J call doubtful. The V gene's germline CDR1 is MNHEY and CDR2 SMNVEV (reference sequence). CDR3 size: 14 residues. CDR3 protein: CASNQLAGGFEQYF. CDR3 nucleotide sequence: TGTGCCAGCAATCAACTAGCGGGAGGGTTCGAGCAGTACTTC.

This chain connects TRBV7-2 to TRBJ1-2; D uncertain. Germline V gives CDR1 SGHTA, CDR2 FQGNSA. This CDR3 region has 13 residues. V was shortened by 7 bases and J by 12 bases, with 21 bases between the two germline ends. This chain's CDR3 is CASNPGRSGSDTF. In DNA, the CDR3 is TGTGCCAGCAACCCCGGGAGGTCAGGATCAGACACCTTC.

J is TRBJ1-4 and V is TRBV18; D possibly corresponds to TRBD1 (6 bases). The CDR3 sequence is 15 residues long. Per the germline V gene, CDR1 is KGHSH and CDR2 is LQKENI. V lost 6 bases and J 3 bases, leaving 14 bases between the germline ends. This CDR3 is CASSPLDRANEKLFF. The CDR3 DNA is TGTGCCAGCTCCCCCTTGGACAGAGCTAATGAAAAACTGTTTTTT.

J is TRBJ2-1 and V is TRBV19; D gene ambiguous. CDR3 size: 15 residues. CDR1 and CDR2 (germline): LNHDA, SQIVND (reference sequence). Between the trimmed V and J ends, which lost 1 base and 6 bases, there was a span of 13 bases. CDR3 bases: TGTGCCAGTAGTATAGTGGGTAGCTGGGCCAATGAGCAGTTCTTC. Its protein is CASSIVGSWANEQFF.

The J gene is TRBJ2-3, the V gene TRBV6-6, with no clear D. CDR3 size: 13 residues. V dropped 0 bases and J dropped 6 bases, with 7 bases sitting between them. CDR1 MNHNY and CDR2 SVGAGI come from the germline V gene (reference sequence). CDR3 protein: CASSYSRMDTQYF. As DNA, the CDR3 is TGTGCCAGCAGTTACTCGAGAATGGATACGCAGTATTTT.

The rearrangement joins TRBV6-5 to TRBJ2-7; D is uncertain. The CDR3 contains 12 residues. Trimming pared 2 bases from V and 0 bases from J, leaving 2 bases between. Germline CDR1 and CDR2: MNHEY and SVGAGI. The CDR3 bases are TGTGCCAGCAGTTACGACTCCTACGAGCAGTACTTC. It specifies CASSYDSYEQYF.

This chain links TRBV6-6 with TRBJ2-7; 7 bases are a match to TRBD1. Germline CDR1 and CDR2: MNHNY and SVGAGI (reference sequence). The ends lost 1 base at V and 3 bases at J; junction bases unmatched: 9. This CDR3 is 16 amino acids long. CDR3 region: CASSYFPTGSFYEQYF. The CDR3 DNA follows: TGTGCCAGCAGTTACTTCCCGACAGGGTCCTTCTACGAGCAGTACTTC.

This sequence joins TRBV7-8 and TRBJ2-7, with TRBD1 matching 7 bases. After removal of 0 bases from V and 2 bases from J, the junction contained 4 bases not matched to a gene. Germline assignment: CDR1 SGHVS and CDR2 FQNEAQ. The CDR3 is 15 residues long. The CDR3: CASSLANRGPYEQYF. The CDR3 DNA reads TGTGCCAGCAGCTTAGCAAACAGGGGCCCCTACGAGCAGTACTTC.

This clone has a single count. The rearrangement joins TRBV18 to TRBJ2-2; D remains ambiguous. Germline V gene data show CDR1 as KGHSH and CDR2 as LQKENI. Deletions cut 4 bases from V and 4 bases from J, with 7 bases between. CDR3 length: 13 amino acids. The CDR3 DNA reads TGTGCCAGCTCACGGACCAGCACCGGGGAGCTGTTTTTT. Translating gives CASSRTSTGELFF.